This T cell receptor beta chain was observed in a study of a mutant IDH1 vaccine in newly diagnosed glioma. The wider study: Beginning 4-6 weeks after radiotherapy alone, or with temozolomide cycles, vaccination took place.

As concerns this clone: Its specificity is unknown.

Clones were sequenced by immunoSEQ multiplex PCR, and TCRdb holds only the in-frame ones, with some missing. The sample contains more than 55,000 clones, approximately 80% of which appear only once. CDR1 is SGDLS, CDR2 YYNGEE, per germline. There are 15 residues in the CDR3. V lost 4 bases, J lost 4 bases, and 5 bases stayed unmatched. The time point was: week 11, during vaccination. One vaccine dose held 300 ug of mutant IDH1 20-mer peptide and came with topical imiquimod. Sample: PBMCs, taken from a glioma patient whose treatment included an IDH1 peptide vaccine. The genes are TRBV9 and TRBJ1-5, with 10 positions matching TRBD1. This receptor was identified in a man under 40 with glioma. The DNA for the CDR3 is TGTGCCAGCAGCAAGGGACAGGGGATTAATCAGCCCCAGCATTTT. Protein sequence: CASSKGQGINQPQHF.